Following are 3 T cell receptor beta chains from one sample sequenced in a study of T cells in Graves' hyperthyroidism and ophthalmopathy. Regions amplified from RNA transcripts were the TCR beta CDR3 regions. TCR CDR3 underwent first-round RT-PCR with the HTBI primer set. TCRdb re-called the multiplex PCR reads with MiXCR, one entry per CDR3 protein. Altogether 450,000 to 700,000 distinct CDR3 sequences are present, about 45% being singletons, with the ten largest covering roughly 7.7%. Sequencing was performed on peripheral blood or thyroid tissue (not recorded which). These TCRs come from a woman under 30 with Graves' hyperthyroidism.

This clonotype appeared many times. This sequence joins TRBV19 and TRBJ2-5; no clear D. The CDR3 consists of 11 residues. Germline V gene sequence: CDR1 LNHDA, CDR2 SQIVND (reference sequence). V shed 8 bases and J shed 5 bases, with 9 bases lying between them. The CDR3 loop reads CASSVMETQYF. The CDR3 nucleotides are TGTGCCAGTTCTGTAATGGAGACCCAGTACTTC.

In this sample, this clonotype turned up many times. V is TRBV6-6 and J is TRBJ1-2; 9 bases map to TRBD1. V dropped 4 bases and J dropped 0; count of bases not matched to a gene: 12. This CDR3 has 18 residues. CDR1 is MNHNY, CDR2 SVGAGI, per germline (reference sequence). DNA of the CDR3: TGTGCCAGCAGTTCGCGACTGGACAGGGGACGACCTAACTATGGCTACACCTTC. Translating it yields CASSSRLDRGRPNYGYTF.

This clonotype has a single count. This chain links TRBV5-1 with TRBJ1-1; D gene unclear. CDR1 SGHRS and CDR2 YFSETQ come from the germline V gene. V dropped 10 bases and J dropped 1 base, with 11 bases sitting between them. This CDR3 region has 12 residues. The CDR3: CALSRGNTEAFF. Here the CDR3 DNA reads TGCGCCTTGTCACGGGGGAACACTGAAGCTTTCTTT.